One and the same sample provided the 12 T cell receptor beta chains below, sequenced in a study of OX40 agonist ivuxolimab in advanced cancers. Profiled with immunoSEQ multiplex PCR; TCRdb holds only in-frame clones, not every one. The repertoire holds about 64,000 clones, with around 80% as singletons. The sequenced sample was CD4+ or CD8+ T cells sorted from blood, obtained in a trial of the OX40 agonist ivuxolimab. These receptors were collected from an adult with an advanced solid tumor such as melanoma, head and neck, liver or kidney cancer.

V and J are TRBV10-3 and TRBJ2-7; 11 bases map to TRBD1. Germline-derived CDR1 and CDR2 are ENHRY and SYGVKD. This CDR3 has 14 residues. V lost 6 bases, J lost 5 bases, and 6 bases stayed unmatched. The CDR3 DNA sequence: TGTGCCATCAGCCCCGGGACAGGGGGAAACGAGCAGTACTTC. It specifies CAISPGTGGNEQYF.

This clone was seen a handful of times. The V and J genes are TRBV2 and TRBJ2-2; 9 bases line up with TRBD1. The V gene's germline CDR1 is SNHLY and CDR2 FYNNEI. V was pared by 6 bases and J by 3 bases, with 5 bases of the junction left unmatched. The CDR3 spans 15 residues. The CDR3 is CASRPGQGYTGELFF. In nucleotides, the CDR3 is TGTGCCAGCAGGCCGGGACAGGGCTACACCGGGGAGCTGTTTTTT.

In this sample, this clone turned up a few times. This chain connects TRBV6-5 to TRBJ2-6; 9 bases align to TRBD1. This CDR3 has 16 amino acids. Germline V gene lookup returns CDR1 MNHEY and CDR2 SVGAGI. Germline trimming cut 2 bases from V and 4 bases from J; bases unmatched to any gene: 3. The CDR3 nucleotides are TGTGCCAGCAGTTACGACAGGGGGGCGGGGGCCAACGTCCTGACTTTC. Amino acids: CASSYDRGAGANVLTF.

This clone was counted only a few times. The rearrangement uses TRBV4-3 and TRBJ2-1; 7 nucleotides line up with TRBD1. The CDR3 length is 19 residues. Germline V gives CDR1 LGHNA, CDR2 YSLEER. V lost 0 bases and J lost 7; bases outside the gene matches: 18. The CDR3 sequence: CASSQDPGAQGIVGNEQFF. As DNA, the CDR3 is TGCGCCAGCAGCCAAGATCCCGGGGCACAGGGGATCGTTGGTAATGAGCAGTTCTTC.

The CDR3 DNA reads TGTGCCAGCAGCACCGGACAGGGCAGTGCAACTGAAGCTTTCTTT. Residues: CASSTGQGSATEAFF. The chain uses TRBV9 and TRBJ1-1, with 8 nucleotides matching TRBD1. V was pared by 4 bases and J by 5 bases, with 10 bases of the junction left unmatched. This CDR3 has 15 amino acids. Germline CDR1 SGDLS, CDR2 YYNGEE. The variable domain in full, with the rest retrieved from reference TRBV9 and TRBJ1-1, is DSGVTQTPKHLITATGQRVTLRCSPRSGDLSVYWYQQSLDQGLQFLIQYYNGEERAKGNILERFSAQQFPDLHSELNLSSLELGDSALYFCASSTGQGSATEAFFGQGTRLTVV.

The chain uses TRBV5-4 and TRBJ2-2; D possibly corresponds to TRBD2 (5 bases). Germline V gene sequence: CDR1 SGHNT, CDR2 YYREEE (reference sequence). V lost 4 bases to trimming and J lost 0 bases, with 7 bases between them. The CDR3 is made up of 14 amino acids. The CDR3 spells CASSLAPNTGELFF. The CDR3 bases are TGTGCCAGCAGCCTAGCCCCGAACACCGGGGAGCTGTTTTTT.

V usage is TRBV12-5 and J usage is TRBJ2-5; D may be TRBD2 (6 bases). The CDR3 loop spans 15 amino acids. Trimming cost V 5 bases and J 5 bases, with 18 bases left between them. The germline gives CDR1 LGHNT, CDR2 FRNRAP. For the CDR3, the DNA is TGTGCTAGTGGTGCTGGGACTTCATCAGGGGAGACCCAGTACTTC. Amino acid sequence: CASGAGTSSGETQYF.

This clone was counted once. The chain has TRBV7-9 and TRBJ2-3; weak D call: TRBD1 (6 bases). From germline, CDR1 is SEHNR and CDR2 FQNEAQ (reference sequence). The CDR3 contains 15 residues. Trimming removed 3 bases at V and 2 bases at J, with 12 bases between. CDR3 sequence reads: CASSFGGQPTDTQYF. The CDR3 DNA is TGTGCCAGCAGCTTTGGCGGACAGCCCACAGATACGCAGTATTTT.

The gene calls are TRBV6-5 and TRBJ1-2, with D possibly matching TRBD1 (6 bases). Per germline, CDR1 MNHEY and CDR2 SVGAGI. The CDR3 length is 15 residues. Deletions cut 7 bases from V and 0 bases from J, with 15 bases between. The CDR3: CASTGGHSANYGYTF. DNA of the CDR3: TGTGCCAGCACGGGGGGCCATTCAGCTAACTATGGCTACACCTTC.

The V call is TRBV6-1, the J call TRBJ1-4; D not resolved. The germline V gene encodes CDR1 MNHNS and CDR2 SASEGT. V was clipped by 6 bases and J by 4 bases, with 15 bases between them. This CDR3 comprises 15 residues. The CDR3 region is CASSGHGALNEKLFF. The CDR3 DNA reads TGTGCCAGCAGCGGCCATGGAGCTCTTAATGAAAAACTGTTTTTT.

This sequence joins TRBV10-1 and TRBJ1-1; 7 bases line up with TRBD1. V lost 6 bases, J lost 6 bases, and 10 bases stayed unmatched. The germline V gene encodes CDR1 WNHNN and CDR2 SYGVQD (reference sequence). The length of the CDR3 is 14 residues. The CDR3 sequence: CASRRDRTAAEAFF. The CDR3 region has the DNA TGCGCCAGCAGACGGGACAGAACGGCGGCTGAAGCTTTCTTT.

This sequence joins TRBV29-1 and TRBJ1-2; D is unclear. The CDR3 loop spans 12 amino acids. Trimming took off 1 base at V and 2 bases at J, with 5 bases between the two ends. The germline CDR1 and CDR2 sequences are SQVTM and ANQGSEA. CDR3: CSVEAENYGYTF. CDR3 coding DNA: TGCAGCGTTGAAGCCGAGAACTATGGCTACACCTTC.